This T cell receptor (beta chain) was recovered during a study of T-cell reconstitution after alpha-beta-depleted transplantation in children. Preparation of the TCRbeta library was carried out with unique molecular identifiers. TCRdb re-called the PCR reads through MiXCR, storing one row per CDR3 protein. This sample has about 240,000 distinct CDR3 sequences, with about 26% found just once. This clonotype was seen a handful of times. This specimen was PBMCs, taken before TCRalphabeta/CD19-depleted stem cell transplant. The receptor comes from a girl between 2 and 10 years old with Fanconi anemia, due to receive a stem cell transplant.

The CDR3: CASTRPGTGDEQYF. The CDR3 region has the DNA TGTGCCAGCACCCGCCCCGGGACAGGGGACGAGCAGTACTTC. The genes are TRBV28 and TRBJ2-7; 10 nucleotides align to TRBD1. The length of the CDR3 is 14 residues. Unmatched junction bases numbered 8, after V lost 7 bases and J lost 5 bases. CDR1 is MDHEN and CDR2 is SYDVKM in the germline V gene.